Listed here are 8 T cell receptor beta chains from one sample, sequenced in a study of blood T cell repertoires in COVID-19. Generated by immunoSEQ multiplex PCR, the TCRdb table keeps only in-frame clones and is missing some. The table shows hundreds of thousands of clones, with approximately 88% occurring only once. Source material: PBMCs or T cells enriched from blood (not recorded which). These TCRs come from a woman between 40 and 55 years old who had recovered from COVID-19.

The chain links TRBV7-6 to TRBJ2-3, with 10 bases lining up with TRBD2. There are 18 residues in the CDR3. Per germline, CDR1 SGHVS and CDR2 FNYEAQ. The J segment lost 4 bases and the V segment lost 0 bases, leaving 10 bases of the junction unmatched. Here the CDR3 DNA reads TGTGCCAGCAGCTTAGCGGGGATAGGACTAGCGGCTTCAGATACGCAGTATTTT. It is translated as CASSLAGIGLAASDTQYF.

The rearrangement links TRBV27 to TRBJ2-2; TRBD2 aligns across 12 bases. J gave up 3 bases and V 3 bases, and 5 bases lay outside the gene matches. CDR1 is MNHEY and CDR2 is SMNVEV in the germline V gene (reference sequence). The CDR3 extends over 17 amino acids. CDR3 region: CASSLTSGRMYTGELFF. The CDR3, as DNA: TGTGCCAGCAGTTTGACTAGCGGGAGAATGTACACCGGGGAGCTGTTTTTT.

The chain combines TRBV28 with TRBJ1-2; no definite D call. Between the trimmed V and J ends, which lost 8 bases and 0 bases, there was a span of 10 bases. This CDR3 is 13 amino acids long. The germline V gene encodes CDR1 MDHEN and CDR2 SYDVKM. The CDR3 here is CASEREANYGYTF. For the CDR3, the DNA is TGTGCCAGCGAACGGGAAGCTAACTATGGCTACACCTTC.

This chain connects TRBV5-4 to TRBJ2-2; D not certain. V was pared by 5 bases and J by 1 base, with 6 bases between. Looked up from germline, CDR1 is SGHNT and CDR2 is YYREEE (reference sequence). This CDR3 is built from 13 residues. CDR3 in amino acids: CASRAVNTGELFF. CDR3 sequence (DNA): TGTGCCAGCAGGGCGGTGAACACCGGGGAGCTGTTTTTT.

This sequence joins TRBV7-2 and TRBJ2-2; 12 nucleotides line up with TRBD2. The CDR3 sequence is 17 residues long. Germline V lookup: CDR1 SGHTA, CDR2 FQGNSA. V shed 3 bases, J shed 0 bases, and the junction held 2 bases outside the gene matches. The CDR3 is CASSFWTSGTNTGELFF. The CDR3 nucleotides are TGTGCCAGCAGCTTTTGGACTAGCGGGACGAACACCGGGGAGCTGTTTTTT. The full variable domain, rest sourced from reference TRBV7-2 and TRBJ2-2, is GAGVSQSPSNKVTEKGKDVELRCDPISGHTALYWYRQSLGQGLEFLIYFQGNSAPDKSGLPSDRFSAERTGGSVSTLTIQRTQQEDSAVYLCASSFWTSGTNTGELFFGEGSRLTVL.

A few counts support this clone. The chain has TRBV30 and TRBJ2-1; D ambiguous. The CDR3 sequence is 15 residues long. Germline CDR1 GTSNPN, CDR2 SVGIG (reference sequence). Between the trimmed V and J ends, which lost 3 bases and 7 bases, there was a span of 19 bases. CDR3 bases: TGTGCCTGGAGCGCCTTAGTGGGCTTTGGGAATGAGCAGTTCTTC. Protein product: CAWSALVGFGNEQFF.

In its sample, this clone was seen once. The gene calls are TRBV24-1 and TRBJ2-7; perhaps TRBD2 as D (5 bases). The CDR3 consists of 17 residues. Per germline, CDR1 KGHDR and CDR2 SFDVKD. V dropped 2 bases and J dropped 5 bases, with 21 bases sitting between them. The CDR3 reads CATSDSTPGNEVNEQYF. The CDR3 nucleotides are TGTGCCACCAGTGATTCCACGCCGGGGAACGAAGTAAACGAGCAGTACTTC.

The V call is TRBV7-2, the J call TRBJ1-1; 8 bases fit TRBD1. This CDR3 spans 15 amino acids. Losses at the gene ends were 7 bases for V and 4 bases for J; bases not matched to a gene: 11. Germline V gives CDR1 SGHTA, CDR2 FQGNSA. The CDR3, as DNA: TGTGCCAGCACCATTGTACAGGGGGTTGGCACTGAAGCTTTCTTT. Residues: CASTIVQGVGTEAFF.